The 18 T cell receptor beta chains presented below share a single source sample, sequenced in a study of CXCR3-negative and CXCR3-positive naive CD8 T cells. UMI-labeled 5' RACE yielded the TRB cDNA libraries. Using the 5' RACE reads, TCRdb records one entry per CDR3 protein without DNA. This sample contains 92,000 or so distinct CDR3 sequences. Sequenced input: naive CXCR3- CD8+ T cells from blood. The sample's subset: CD45RO-CCR7+CD27+CD95- naive CD8+ T cells lacking CXCR3 (TNR3-). The receptors originated from a human donor in good health. Some clones in this sample may be carry-over from other donors' samples.

The chain couples TRBV5-1 to TRBJ2-7. Germline CDR1 is SGHRS and CDR2 is YFSETQ. The length of the CDR3 is 14 residues. This CDR3 is CASSSDRFPYEQYF.

This chain uses TRBV5-1 with TRBJ1-1. This CDR3 has 12 amino acids. Per the germline V gene, CDR1 is SGHRS and CDR2 is YFSETQ. The CDR3 spells CASSFGEGEAFF.

The chain is built from TRBV7-6 and TRBJ2-7; the TRBD1 assignment by TCRdb is unverifiable without DNA. CDR1 SGHVS and CDR2 FNYEAQ come from the germline V gene. This CDR3 is built from 15 residues. The CDR3 region is CASSRSGAGINEQYF.

This chain connects TRBV11-2 to TRBJ2-1; TCRdb proposes TRBD1, but this gene call is untestable without DNA. The CDR3 sequence is 15 residues long. CDR1 is SGHAT and CDR2 is FQNNGV in the germline V gene. The CDR3 sequence is CASSPPLSSYNEQFF.

This chain uses TRBV7-6 with TRBJ1-4; the D call of TRBD1 rests on TCRdb alone, since no DNA is present to check it. The germline V gene has CDR1 SGHVS and CDR2 FNYEAQ. The CDR3 loop spans 13 amino acids. The CDR3 spells CASSPGVVEKLFF.

The V gene is TRBV7-8, the J gene TRBJ1-2. The CDR3 has 13 residues. The germline CDR1 and CDR2 sequences are SGHVS and FQNEAQ. CDR3: CASSLSQVGGYTF.

This chain uses TRBV6-1 with TRBJ2-3; without DNA, the TCRdb call of TRBD2 cannot be checked. Germline V lookup: CDR1 MNHNS, CDR2 SASEGT. This CDR3 is 15 amino acids long. CDR3 sequence: CASSELAGGPDTQYF.

The chain is built from TRBV6-6 and TRBJ2-2. The CDR3 contains 12 residues. The V gene's germline CDR1 is MNHNY and CDR2 SVGAGI (reference sequence). CDR3 in amino acids: CASSTYTGELFF.

V gene TRBV6-2 or TRBV6-3 combines with J gene TRBJ1-1; lacking DNA, the TRBD1 call made by TCRdb goes unchecked. The germline gives CDR1 MNHEY, CDR2 SVGEGT. The CDR3 spans 14 residues. CDR3 in amino acids: CASSSQGVYTEAFF.

The chain recombines TRBV11-2 with TRBJ2-3; TCRdb calls TRBD1, which cannot be checked without DNA. This CDR3 comprises 20 residues. Germline V gives CDR1 SGHAT, CDR2 FQNNGV. CDR3 residues: CASSLDGLTPRDRGTDTQYF.

The J gene is TRBJ2-2, the V gene TRBV29-1; the D call from TCRdb, TRBD1, cannot be confirmed without DNA. CDR1 and CDR2 from the germline V gene are SQVTM and ANQGSEA. The CDR3 contains 14 residues. CDR3 amino acids: CSVPGQRSTGELFF.

V gene TRBV7-2 combines with J gene TRBJ2-2; the TRBD2 assignment by TCRdb is unverifiable without DNA. CDR3 size: 15 residues. In germline, CDR1 is SGHTA, CDR2 FQGNSA. This CDR3 is CASRPLGLYTGELFF.

This CDR3 reads CSVDPGDSNQPQHF. This chain joins TRBV29-1 and TRBJ1-5; TCRdb outputs TRBD1, but without DNA this stays unchecked. Germline values: CDR1 SQVTM, CDR2 ANQGSEA. This CDR3 has 14 residues.

The chain joins TRBV28 to TRBJ2-1. CDR3 length equals 12 residues. Germline CDR1 reads MDHEN; CDR2 reads SYDVKM. Here the CDR3 reads CASSFGRSEQFF.

The rearrangement joins TRBV20-1 to TRBJ2-7. This CDR3 is built from 15 residues. The germline V gene encodes CDR1 DFQATT and CDR2 SNEGSKA (reference sequence). CDR3 sequence reads: CSASSGDANSYEQYF.

This rearrangement joins TRBV4-2 to TRBJ1-1. The CDR3 is 13 amino acids. Germline CDR1 and CDR2: LGHNA and YNFKEQ. The CDR3 here is CASSPLGYTEALF.

CDR3: CASSQGLYNEQFF. This chain uses TRBV4-1 with TRBJ2-1. There are 13 residues in the CDR3. Germline CDR1 and CDR2: MGHRA and YSYEKL.

The gene calls are TRBV15 and TRBJ1-3; TCRdb lists TRBD1, though no DNA is available to test this call. The germline V gene has CDR1 LNHNV and CDR2 YYDKDF (reference sequence). This CDR3 has 12 amino acids. The CDR3 region is CATSPGLNTVYF.